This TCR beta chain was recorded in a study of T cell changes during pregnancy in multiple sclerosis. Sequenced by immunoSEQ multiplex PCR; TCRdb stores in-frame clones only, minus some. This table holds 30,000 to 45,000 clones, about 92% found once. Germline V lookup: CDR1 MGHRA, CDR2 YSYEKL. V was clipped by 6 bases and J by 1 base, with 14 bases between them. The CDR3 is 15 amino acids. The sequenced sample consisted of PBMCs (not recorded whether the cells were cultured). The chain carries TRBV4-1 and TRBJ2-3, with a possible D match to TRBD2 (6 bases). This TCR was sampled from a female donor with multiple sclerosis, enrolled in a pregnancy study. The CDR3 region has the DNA TGCGCCAGCAGGTGGAGTAGCGGAGGCACAGATACGCAGTATTTT. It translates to CASRWSSGGTDTQYF.